The TCR beta chain under discussion was sequenced for a study of radiation and T cells in renal cell carcinoma. Documented time point: blood 4 weeks post-SBRT, at nephrectomy. Regarding treatment: 15 Gy SBRT to primary tumor, nephrectomy 4 weeks later. Nephrectomy followed 15 Gy stereotactic body radiation by 4 weeks. Assay: immunoSEQ multiplex PCR; the TCRdb copy retains only in-frame clones and omits some. The sample lists roughly 170,000 clones; less than 90% were seen once. The CDR3 length is 12 residues. The origin of this receptor is a woman between 50 and 59 years old with renal cell carcinoma. V is TRBV21-1 and J is TRBJ2-7. TRBV21-1 is a documented pseudogene. The specimen was blood, collected from a patient whose treatment included radiotherapy and nephrectomy. The CDR3 DNA is TGTGCCAGCAGCAAGGACGGAGTCGAGCAGTACTTC. It encodes CASSKDGVEQYF.